This T cell receptor (beta chain) comes out of a study of blood T cell repertoires in COVID-19. The V end lost 3 bases, the J end lost 3 bases, and 8 bases lay between the germline ends. Per the germline V gene, CDR1 is LGHNA and CDR2 is YSLEER. The CDR3 has 14 amino acids. Assay used: immunoSEQ multiplex PCR; TCRdb lists only in-frame clones, some missing. The sample carries approximately 300,000 clones, about nine tenths recorded once. Recovery among Cohort 3 donors was established by two negative PCRs, clearance, or symptom resolution. The source material was PBMCs or T cells enriched from blood (not recorded which). The TCR sequence derives from a man in his sixties who had recovered from COVID-19. This chain links TRBV4-3 with TRBJ1-4; D call uncertain. DNA for the CDR3: TGCGCCAGCAGCCAGTCGCGAGCTAATGAAAAACTGTTTTTT. Its protein is CASSQSRANEKLFF.